This TCR beta chain was captured in a study of T cell clones after liver transplantation. Broader study findings: Conclusions were preliminary, with small, heterogeneous patient groups.

As regards this clone: Its antigen is still unknown.

Assay: immunoSEQ multiplex PCR; the TCRdb copy retains only in-frame clones and omits some. Here the sample spans around 120,000 clones, 90% being singletons. This TCR came from a human patient who received a liver transplant. The graft donor may have given rise to some T cells. The sequencing here drew on CD4+ T cells from blood, taken 12 months after liver transplant.

This CDR3 is CASSLTSGTYEQYF. CDR3 coding DNA: TGTGCCAGCAGCTTAACTAGCGGAACCTACGAGCAGTACTTC. V and J are TRBV11-2 and TRBJ2-7, with 8 bases lining up with TRBD2. CDR3 length: 14 amino acids. The trim removed 2 bases at V and 2 bases at J, leaving 2 bases unmatched. Germline V gene sequence: CDR1 SGHAT, CDR2 FQNNGV. Using reference TRBV11-2 and TRBJ2-7 for the parts outside the CDR3, the full variable domain is EAGVAQSPRYKIIEKRQSVAFWCNPISGHATLYWYQQILGQGPKLLIQFQNNGVVDDSQLPKDRFSAERLKGVDSTLKIQPAKLEDSAVYLCASSLTSGTYEQYFGPGTRLTVT.